The clone carrying this T cell receptor (beta chain) was seen a handful of times. Its specificity is not known. TCRdb re-called the reads through MiXCR, storing one row per CDR3 protein. This table has approximately 730,000 distinct CDR3 sequences, roughly 30% appearing once. The sample is drawn from a study of T cell repertoires in cytomegalovirus infection. The CDR3 spans 12 residues. Trimming left V 10 bases short and J 5 bases short, with 14 bases between. Germline V lookup: CDR1 SNHLY, CDR2 FYNNEI. This TCR came from a human donor in good health (CMV status not recorded). Some clones in this sample may be carry-over from other donors' samples. Sample: cultured PBMCs, taken from culture after CMV antigen stimulation. The V gene is TRBV2, the J gene TRBJ2-5, with D possibly being TRBD2 (7 bases). The CDR3 sequence: CAKGGGTETQYF. Here the CDR3 DNA reads TGTGCCAAAGGGGGGGGAACCGAGACCCAGTACTTC.